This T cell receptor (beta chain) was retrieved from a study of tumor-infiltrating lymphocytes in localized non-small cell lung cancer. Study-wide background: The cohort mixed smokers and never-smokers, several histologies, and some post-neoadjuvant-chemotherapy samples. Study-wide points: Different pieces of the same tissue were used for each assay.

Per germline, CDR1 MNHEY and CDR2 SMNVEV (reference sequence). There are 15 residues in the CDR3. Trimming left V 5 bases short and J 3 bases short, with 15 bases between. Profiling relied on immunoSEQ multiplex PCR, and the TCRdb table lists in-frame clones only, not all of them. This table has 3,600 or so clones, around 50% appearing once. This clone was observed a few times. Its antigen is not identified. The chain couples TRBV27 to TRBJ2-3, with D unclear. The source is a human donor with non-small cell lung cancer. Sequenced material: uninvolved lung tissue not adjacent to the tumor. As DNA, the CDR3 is TGTGCCAGCAGTCGAATAGTTGGCGTTACAGATACGCAGTATTTT. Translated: CASSRIVGVTDTQYF.